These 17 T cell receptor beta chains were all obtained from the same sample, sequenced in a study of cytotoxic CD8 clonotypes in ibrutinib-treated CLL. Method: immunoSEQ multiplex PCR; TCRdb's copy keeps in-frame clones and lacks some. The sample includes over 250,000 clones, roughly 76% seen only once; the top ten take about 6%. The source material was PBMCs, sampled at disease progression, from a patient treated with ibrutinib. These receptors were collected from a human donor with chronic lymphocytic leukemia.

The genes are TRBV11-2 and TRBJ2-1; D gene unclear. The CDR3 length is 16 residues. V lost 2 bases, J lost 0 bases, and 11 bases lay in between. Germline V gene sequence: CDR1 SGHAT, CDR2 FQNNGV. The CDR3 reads CASSLHSPSSYNEQFF. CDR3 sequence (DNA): TGTGCCAGCAGCTTACATAGCCCCAGCTCCTACAATGAGCAGTTCTTC.

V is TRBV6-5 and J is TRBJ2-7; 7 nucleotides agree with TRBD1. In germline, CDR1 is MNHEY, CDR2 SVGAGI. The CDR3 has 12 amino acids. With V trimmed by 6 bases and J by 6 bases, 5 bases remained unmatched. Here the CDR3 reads CASRRTGSEQYF. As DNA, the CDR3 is TGTGCCAGCAGACGGACAGGTTCCGAGCAGTACTTC.

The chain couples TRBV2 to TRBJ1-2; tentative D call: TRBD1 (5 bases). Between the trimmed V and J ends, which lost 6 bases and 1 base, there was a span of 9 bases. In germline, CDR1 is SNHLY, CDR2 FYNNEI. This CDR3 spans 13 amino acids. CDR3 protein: CASRADSNYGYTF. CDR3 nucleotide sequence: TGTGCCAGCAGGGCTGACAGTAACTATGGCTACACCTTC.

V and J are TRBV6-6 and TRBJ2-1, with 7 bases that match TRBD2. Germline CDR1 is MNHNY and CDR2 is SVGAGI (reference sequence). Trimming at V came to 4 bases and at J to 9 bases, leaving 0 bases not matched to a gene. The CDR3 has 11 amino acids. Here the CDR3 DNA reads TGTGCCAGCAGTTTAGCGGGTGAGCAGTTCTTC. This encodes CASSLAGEQFF.

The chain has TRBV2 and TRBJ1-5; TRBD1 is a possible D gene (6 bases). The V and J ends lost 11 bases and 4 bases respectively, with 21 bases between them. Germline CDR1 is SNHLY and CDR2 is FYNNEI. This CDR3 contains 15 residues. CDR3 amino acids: CAVQPGQNANQPQHF. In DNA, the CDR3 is TGTGCCGTCCAACCTGGACAGAACGCTAATCAGCCCCAGCATTTT.

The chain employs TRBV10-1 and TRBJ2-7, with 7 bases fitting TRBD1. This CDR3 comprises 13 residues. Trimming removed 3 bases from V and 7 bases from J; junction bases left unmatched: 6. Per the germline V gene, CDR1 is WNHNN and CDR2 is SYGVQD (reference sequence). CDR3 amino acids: CASSDPFRGEQYF. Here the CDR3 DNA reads TGCGCCAGCAGTGACCCATTCAGGGGGGAGCAGTACTTC.

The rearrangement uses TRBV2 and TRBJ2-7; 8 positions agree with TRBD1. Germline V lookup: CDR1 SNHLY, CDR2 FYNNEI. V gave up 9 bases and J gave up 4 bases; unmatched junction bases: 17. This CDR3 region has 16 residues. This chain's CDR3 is CARARTPGQAAYEQYF. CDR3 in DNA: TGTGCCAGAGCCCGAACACCGGGACAGGCGGCTTACGAGCAGTACTTC.

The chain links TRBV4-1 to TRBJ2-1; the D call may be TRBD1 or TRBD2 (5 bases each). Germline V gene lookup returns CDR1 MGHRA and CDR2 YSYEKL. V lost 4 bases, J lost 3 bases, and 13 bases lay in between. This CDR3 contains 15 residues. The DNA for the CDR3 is TGCGCCAGCAGCCTCCGGGACCTTTACTACAATGAGCAGTTCTTC. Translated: CASSLRDLYYNEQFF.

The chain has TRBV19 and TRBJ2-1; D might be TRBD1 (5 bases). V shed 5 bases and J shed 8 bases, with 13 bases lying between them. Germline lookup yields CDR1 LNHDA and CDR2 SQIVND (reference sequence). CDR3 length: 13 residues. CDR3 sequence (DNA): TGTGCCAGTAGTCCCCAGGGTATCGATGAGCAGTTCTTC. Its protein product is CASSPQGIDEQFF.

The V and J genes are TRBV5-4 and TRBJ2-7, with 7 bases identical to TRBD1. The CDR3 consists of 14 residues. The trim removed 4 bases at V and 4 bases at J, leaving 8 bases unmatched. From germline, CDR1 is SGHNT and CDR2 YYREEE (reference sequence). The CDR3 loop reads CASSLGTARYEQYF. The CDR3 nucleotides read TGTGCCAGCAGCCTTGGGACAGCGAGATACGAGCAGTACTTC. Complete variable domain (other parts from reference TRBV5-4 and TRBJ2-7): ETGVTQSPTHLIKTRGQQVTLRCSSQSGHNTVSWYQQALGQGPQFIFQYYREEENGRGNFPPRFSGLQFPNYSSELNVNALELDDSALYLCASSLGTARYEQYFGPGTRLTVT.

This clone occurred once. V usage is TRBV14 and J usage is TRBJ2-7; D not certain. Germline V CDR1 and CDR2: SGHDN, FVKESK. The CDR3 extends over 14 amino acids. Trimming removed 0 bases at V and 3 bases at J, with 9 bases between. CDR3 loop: CASSQEVGNYEQYF. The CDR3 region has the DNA TGTGCCAGCAGCCAAGAGGTGGGAAACTACGAGCAGTACTTC.

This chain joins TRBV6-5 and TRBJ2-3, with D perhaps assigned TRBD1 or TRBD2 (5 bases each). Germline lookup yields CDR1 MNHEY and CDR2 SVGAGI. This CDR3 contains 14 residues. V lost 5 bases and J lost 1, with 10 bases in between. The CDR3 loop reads CASSEGSGTDTQYF. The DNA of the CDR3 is TGTGCCAGCAGTGAGGGGTCGGGCACAGATACGCAGTATTTT.

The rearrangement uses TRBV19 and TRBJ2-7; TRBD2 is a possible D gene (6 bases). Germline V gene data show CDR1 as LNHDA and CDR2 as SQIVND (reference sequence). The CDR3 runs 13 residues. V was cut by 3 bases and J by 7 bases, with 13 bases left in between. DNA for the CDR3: TGTGCCAGTAGTATCTACGGGAGCGAGGAGCAGTACTTC. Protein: CASSIYGSEEQYF.

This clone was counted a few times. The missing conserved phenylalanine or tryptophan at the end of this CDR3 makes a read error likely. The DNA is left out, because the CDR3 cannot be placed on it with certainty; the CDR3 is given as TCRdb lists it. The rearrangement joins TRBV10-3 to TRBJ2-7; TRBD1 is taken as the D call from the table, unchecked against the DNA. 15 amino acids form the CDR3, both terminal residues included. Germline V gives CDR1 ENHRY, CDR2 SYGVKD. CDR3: CAIRRTLPPGTRTDD.

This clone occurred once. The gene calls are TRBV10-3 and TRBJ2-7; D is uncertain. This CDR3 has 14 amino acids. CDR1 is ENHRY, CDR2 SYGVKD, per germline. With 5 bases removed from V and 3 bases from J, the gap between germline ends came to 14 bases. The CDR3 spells CAISPSSTNYEQYF. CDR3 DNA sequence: TGTGCCATCAGTCCTTCTTCTACTAACTACGAGCAGTACTTC.

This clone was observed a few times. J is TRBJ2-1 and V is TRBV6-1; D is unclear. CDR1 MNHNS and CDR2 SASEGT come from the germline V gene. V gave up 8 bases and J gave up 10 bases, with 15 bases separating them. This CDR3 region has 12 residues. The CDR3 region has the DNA TGTGCCAGCGGGCAGTATCGGAAAGAGCAGTTCTTC. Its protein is CASGQYRKEQFF.

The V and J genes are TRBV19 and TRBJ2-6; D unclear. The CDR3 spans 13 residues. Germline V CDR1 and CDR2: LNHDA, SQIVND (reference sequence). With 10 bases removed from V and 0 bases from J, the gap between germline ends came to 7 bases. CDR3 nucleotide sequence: TGTGCCACCACCAACTCTGGGGCCAACGTCCTGACTTTC. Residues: CATTNSGANVLTF.